This TCR beta chain was sequenced for a study of OX40 agonist ivuxolimab in advanced cancers. Regarding the complete study: The costimulatory receptor OX40 (CD134) was targeted by ivuxolimab, a fully human IgG2 agonistic monoclonal antibody. In the dose-escalation cohort, around 80% of patients were male, and the mean age was approximately 60 years with a range of roughly 20 to 79. The point of sequencing TCRbeta in the periphery was to test whether ivuxolimab changed TCR sequence diversity and drove clonal T-cell expansion. The paper covers the monotherapy dose-escalation part of the phase I ivuxolimab trial, which included N of about 56 patients. Intravenous ivuxolimab was administered to patients every 2 weeks at six dose levels: 0.01, 0.1, 0.3, 1.5, 3 and 10 mg/kg. Three dose-escalation patients achieved partial responses, one with hepatocellular carcinoma and two with cutaneous melanoma. Patients were allowed to have had prior anti-PD-1, anti-PD-L1 or anti-CTLA-4 therapy, and less than 45% of the dose-escalation patients had previously received checkpoint inhibitors. Of the approximately 50 dose-escalation patients, hepatocellular carcinoma was present in roughly 19, melanoma in approximately 15, renal cell carcinoma in 9 and head and neck cancer in 9.

For sequencing of the TCRbeta CDR3 region, genomic DNA was extracted from the sorted cells. TCRbeta CDR3 regions were sequenced using the immunoSEQ Assay. The table comes from immuneACCESS by way of TCRdb, which keeps in-frame sequences with V and J called. Part of the clones is missing from these tables; in studies checked, under half for an unresolved V gene and the rest for unknown reasons. For this sample the table gives fewer than 30,000 clones, of which around 90% were detected only once. Of the sample, approximately 9.6% is held by the ten largest clones. Concerning this clone: The specificity of this receptor is unknown. Base qualities are not provided; no much larger clone lies one nucleotide away.

General findings and caveats noted by the study authors: After ivuxolimab, CD8+ T cells had more expanded clones than CD4+ T cells on average. Low levels of normalized T-cell clonal expansion were also shown by some nonresponding patients. The antigen specificity of the clonally expanded peripheral T cells was not determined. Partial responders in the 0.1-3.0 mg/kg groups had among the lowest normalized peripheral clonal expansion, especially among CD8+ T cells. At doses from 0.1 to 3.0 mg/kg, clonal expansion was seen in both CD4+ and CD8+ blood T cells between baseline and week 6.

The trial excluded patients who had a history of autoimmune disease or were on systemic immunosuppression. Peripheral blood for TCR sequencing was collected from all dose cohorts at baseline, on cycle 4 day 1, and on cycle 7 day 1. The samples were taken from a phase I, first-in-human, multicenter, open-label dose-escalation trial of ivuxolimab. Adults with locally advanced or metastatic melanoma, renal cell, hepatocellular, or head and neck squamous cell carcinoma were enrolled in the trial. CD4+ and CD8+ T cells were sorted separately from peripheral blood before TCR sequencing. This TCR derives from an adult with an advanced solid tumor such as melanoma, head and neck, liver or kidney cancer. The sequencing here drew on CD4+ or CD8+ T cells sorted from blood, taken in a trial of the OX40 agonist ivuxolimab.

The bases are TGTGCCAGCAGCCCCAACAGGGTCAGCACTGAAGCTTTCTTT. This is translated as CASSPNRVSTEAFF. Recombination joined TRBV9 with TRBJ1-1, with a tentative D gene TRBD1 over 6 matching bases. Including cysteine and phenylalanine, the CDR3 has 14 amino acids. Left in the record is the CDR3 DNA by itself, 42 bases read in frame from the first base. From a lookup of the germline V gene, CDR1 and CDR2 are SGDLS and YYNGEE. V loses 4 bases of germline sequence and J loses 4 bases, and the interval between the two ends is 14 bases.